A selection of T cell receptor beta chains follows, all from one sample in a study of blood T cells in healthy people across ages. TCRdb re-called the 5' RACE reads through MiXCR, storing one row per CDR3 protein. This table holds over a million distinct CDR3 sequences, 59% found once. Input material: blood. These receptors came from a man between 18 and 29 years old in good health. Each CDR3 is given with its conserved first and last residue. The D gene is left open where the match is weak. Not all rows give a size; the values are once, few, many and, for expanded clones, a class.

D,J,V,length,size,CDR3,DNA
-,TRBJ1-1,TRBV29-1,12,few,CSVVGAVGEAFF,TGCAGCGTTGTGGGGGCGGTGGGTGAAGCTTTCTTT
TRBD2,TRBJ2-3,TRBV27,14,few,CASSLGLASDTQYF,TGTGCCAGCAGTTTGGGACTAGCGTCAGATACGCAGTATTTT
-,TRBJ2-7,TRBV20-1,14,-,CSARDISAPYEQYF,TGCAGTGCTAGAGATATTTCTGCCCCCTACGAGCAGTACTTC
-,TRBJ1-4,TRBV7-9,13,few,CASSLTGAGELFF,TGTGCCAGCAGCTTGACAGGAGCGGGGGAACTGTTTTTT
-,TRBJ2-3,TRBV20-1,15,-,CSASLRAIGTDTQYF,TGCAGTGCTAGTCTCCGGGCGATAGGCACAGATACGCAGTATTTT
-,TRBJ1-2,TRBV2,14,-,CASSEGPVYYGYTF,TGTGCCAGCAGTGAAGGTCCCGTGTACTATGGCTACACCTTC
-,TRBJ2-1,TRBV27,17,few,CASSESQGHSSYNEQFF,TGTGCCAGCAGCGAGAGTCAGGGACATAGCTCCTACAATGAGCAGTTCTTC
TRBD1,TRBJ2-1,TRBV20-1,14,-,CSAIPGQGRNEQFF,TGCAGTGCTATTCCGGGACAGGGAAGAAATGAGCAGTTCTTC
-,TRBJ2-7,TRBV11-2,11,-,CASSAWYEQYF,TGTGCCAGCAGCGCTTGGTACGAGCAGTACTTC
TRBD1,TRBJ1-2,TRBV2,12,few,CAGGQGQSGYTF,TGTGCCGGCGGACAGGGGCAAAGTGGCTACACCTTC
TRBD2,TRBJ2-7,TRBV5-6,19,-,CASSLPDYSSGRGSYEQYF,TGCGCCAGCAGCTTGCCGGATTACTCTAGCGGAAGGGGATCCTACGAGCAGTACTTC
-,TRBJ2-7,TRBV5-6,12,-,CASNLGGSEQYF,TGTGCCAGCAACCTCGGGGGTAGCGAGCAGTACTTC
-,TRBJ1-5,TRBV2,14,-,CASSDKGSYQPQHF,TGTGCCAGCAGTGATAAGGGTTCGTATCAGCCCCAGCATTTT
TRBD1,TRBJ1-2,TRBV2,14,few,CASTIVTGVDGYTF,TGTGCCAGCACCATCGTTACAGGGGTCGATGGCTACACCTTC
TRBD1,TRBJ2-3,TRBV7-2,15,-,CASSSRDRDTDTQYF,TGTGCCAGCAGCTCCCGGGACAGAGATACAGATACGCAGTATTTT
-,TRBJ2-1,TRBV6-5,12,-,CASSTSGSEQFF,TGTGCCAGCAGTACTTCTGGGAGTGAGCAGTTCTTC
TRBD2,TRBJ2-7,TRBV29-1,15,-,CSVEEAGRSSYEQYF,TGCAGCGTTGAAGAAGCCGGGAGGAGCTCCTACGAGCAGTACTTC
-,TRBJ2-7,TRBV6-5,16,-,CASSYLMAGSPYEQYF,TGTGCCAGCAGTTACTTAATGGCAGGGTCCCCCTACGAGCAGTACTTC
-,TRBJ2-4,TRBV20-1,13,-,CSARGLGSSGQYF,TGCAGTGCTAGAGGATTAGGGTCCTCGGGGCAGTACTTC
-,TRBJ2-7,TRBV4-1,15,-,CASSQGKRADYEQYF,TGCGCCAGCAGCCAAGGAAAGCGGGCGGACTACGAGCAGTACTTC
-,TRBJ2-3,TRBV7-8,11,few,CASLGKDTQYF,TGTGCCAGCCTGGGGAAGGATACGCAGTATTTT
-,TRBJ2-3,TRBV6-1,12,many,CAGSGVTDTQYF,TGTGCGGGTAGCGGCGTCACAGATACGCAGTATTTT
-,TRBJ1-6,TRBV15,16,-,CATSRDTTAYNSPLHF,TGTGCCACCAGCAGAGACACGACAGCTTATAATTCACCCCTCCACTTT
-,TRBJ2-5,TRBV24-1,14,few,CATSDQRIGETQYF,TGTGCCACCAGTGACCAGAGAATAGGAGAGACCCAGTACTTC
-,TRBJ2-3,TRBV29-1,12,few,CSVEDPPDTQYF,TGCAGCGTTGAAGATCCGCCAGATACGCAGTATTTT
-,TRBJ1-6,TRBV20-1,14,once,CSAREGEGNSPLHF,TGCAGTGCTAGAGAGGGTGAGGGGAATTCACCCCTCCACTTT
-,TRBJ1-5,TRBV15,15,-,CATSPGRDVYQPQHF,TGTGCCACCAGCCCCGGCAGGGATGTGTATCAGCCCCAGCATTTT